What follows are 2 T cell receptor beta chains derived from one specimen sequenced in a study of cytomegalovirus exposure and HLA in healthy donors. Here immunoSEQ multiplex PCR was the method, and the copy in TCRdb shows in-frame clones only, minus some. The sample gives 300,000 to 450,000 clones, 86% of which show up once; over 0.75% is in the top ten. The sample was PBMCs. These receptors were obtained from a woman aged 18-29 years in good health and CMV-seronegative.

This clone appeared a single time. The V call is TRBV7-9, the J call TRBJ2-3; 10 bases map to TRBD2. The CDR3 consists of 18 residues. The V gene's germline CDR1 is SEHNR and CDR2 FQNEAQ (reference sequence). Trimming took 4 bases from V and 2 from J; bases not matched to a gene: 12. The chain's CDR3 is CASSSTHPTSGATDTQYF. As DNA, the CDR3 is TGTGCCAGCAGCTCCACTCACCCAACTAGCGGGGCCACAGATACGCAGTATTTT.

The gene calls are TRBV4-2 and TRBJ1-2; D gene ambiguous. Trimming shortened V by 0 bases and J by 6 bases, and 8 bases separated the two germline ends. The CDR3 totals 13 residues. In germline, CDR1 is LGHNA, CDR2 YNFKEQ. This chain's CDR3 is CASSQELRDGYTF. CDR3 DNA: TGTGCCAGCAGCCAAGAATTGAGGGATGGCTACACCTTC.